A single T cell receptor (beta chain) is shown here with its context. Its specificity is unknown. These data are taken from a study of blood T cells in healthy people across ages. Study-wide findings and caveats: More naive CD4+ cells and higher diversity marked long-lived donors relative to aged donors. When one million T cells were used, diversity estimates were thought to be underestimates.

All donors came from Russia, were Caucasian and healthy, and spanned ages about 6 to 95. Every sample yielded at least 6.5 million isolated PBMCs. Using a J-beta primer mix together with a sample-barcoded 5' primer, a second PCR was run for roughly 6 to 12 cycles. MiXCR, run by TCRdb on the 5' RACE reads, gives a single entry per CDR3 protein. The profile shows hundreds of thousands of distinct CDR3 sequences, approximately 21% of them singletons. The CDR3 has 14 amino acids. Germline V gene sequence: CDR1 MNHEY, CDR2 SVGAGI. J lost 3 bases, V lost 7 bases, and 8 bases had no gene match. This receptor was identified in a man aged 65 to 85 in good health. Sequenced: blood. The chain links TRBV6-5 to TRBJ1-2, with 7 bases that match TRBD1. The CDR3 DNA follows: TGTGCCAGCACCGCCCGACAGGGACACTATGGCTACACCTTC. It translates to CASTARQGHYGYTF.